The sequence of this TCR beta chain was determined in a study of identical twins. Findings and limits, study-wide: Cross-sectional statistics, not tracking of the same donors, supported the conclusions.

This clonotype came up a few times. The target antigen is unknown. Template switching added a universal primer site, and cDNA bore unique molecular identifiers. TCRdb reprocessed the 5' RACE reads via MiXCR and lists one record per CDR3 protein. The table shows a few hundred thousand distinct CDR3 sequences, with 12% occurring only once. Among all donors, each was a healthy Caucasian. CDR1 and CDR2 (germline): DFQATT, SNEGSKA (reference sequence). The CDR3 has 14 amino acids. The ends were cut back, 6 bases at V and 0 bases at J, with 13 bases in the middle. These data were also filed under a second study, of yellow fever vaccine responses in identical twins. That paper states: As reported, the vaccine T cell response of twins seemed partly convergent and partly personalized.

The chain links TRBV20-1 to TRBJ2-3; D may be TRBD1 or TRBD2 (5 bases each). Sequenced: memory (CD45RO+) T cells sorted from blood. This TCR was recovered from a woman younger than 35 in good health. This chain's CDR3 is CSAKRAGSTDTQYF. CDR3 nucleotide sequence: TGCAGTGCCAAGAGGGCAGGGAGCACAGATACGCAGTATTTT.